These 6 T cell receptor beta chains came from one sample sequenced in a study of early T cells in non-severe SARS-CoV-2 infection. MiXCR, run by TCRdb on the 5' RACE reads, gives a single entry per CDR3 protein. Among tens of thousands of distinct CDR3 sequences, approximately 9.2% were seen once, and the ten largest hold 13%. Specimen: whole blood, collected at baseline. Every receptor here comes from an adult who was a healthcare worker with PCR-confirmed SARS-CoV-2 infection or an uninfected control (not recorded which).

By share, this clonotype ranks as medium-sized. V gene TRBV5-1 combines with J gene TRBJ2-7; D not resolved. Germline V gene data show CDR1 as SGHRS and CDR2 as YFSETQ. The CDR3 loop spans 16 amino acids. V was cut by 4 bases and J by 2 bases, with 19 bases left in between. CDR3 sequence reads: CASSLGELGPTYEQYF. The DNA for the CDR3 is TGCGCCAGCAGCCTAGGCGAGTTGGGCCCTACCTACGAGCAGTACTTC.

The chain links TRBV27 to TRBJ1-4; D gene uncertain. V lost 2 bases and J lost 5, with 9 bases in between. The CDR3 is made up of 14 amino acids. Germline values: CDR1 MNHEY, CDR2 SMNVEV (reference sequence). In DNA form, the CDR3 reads TGTGCCAGCAGTTTAGACGGAGGGAATGAAAAACTGTTTTTT. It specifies CASSLDGGNEKLFF.

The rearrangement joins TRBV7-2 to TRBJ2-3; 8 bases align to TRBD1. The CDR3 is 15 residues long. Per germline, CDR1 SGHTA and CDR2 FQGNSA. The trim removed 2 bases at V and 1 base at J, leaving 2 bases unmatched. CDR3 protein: CASSLQGAGTDTQYF. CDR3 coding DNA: TGTGCCAGCAGCTTACAGGGGGCTGGCACAGATACGCAGTATTTT.

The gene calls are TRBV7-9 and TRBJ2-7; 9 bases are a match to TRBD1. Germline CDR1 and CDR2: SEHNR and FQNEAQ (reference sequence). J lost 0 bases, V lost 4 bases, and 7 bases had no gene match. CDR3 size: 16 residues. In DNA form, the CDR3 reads TGTGCCAGCAGCTGGCTACCGGGACAGGGCTCCTACGAGCAGTACTTC. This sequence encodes CASSWLPGQGSYEQYF.

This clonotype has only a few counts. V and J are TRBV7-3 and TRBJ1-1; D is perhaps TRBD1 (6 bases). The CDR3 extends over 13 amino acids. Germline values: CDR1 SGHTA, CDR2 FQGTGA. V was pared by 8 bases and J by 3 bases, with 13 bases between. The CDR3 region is CASGGQRDTEAFF. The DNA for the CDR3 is TGTGCCAGCGGAGGACAGAGGGACACTGAAGCTTTCTTT.

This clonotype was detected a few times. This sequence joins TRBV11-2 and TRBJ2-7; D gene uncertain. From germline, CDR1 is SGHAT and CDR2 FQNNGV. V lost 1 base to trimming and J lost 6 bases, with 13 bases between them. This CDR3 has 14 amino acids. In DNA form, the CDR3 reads TGTGCCAGCAGCTTAGGGGTTTCCAGTAGCGAGCAGTACTTC. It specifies CASSLGVSSSEQYF.